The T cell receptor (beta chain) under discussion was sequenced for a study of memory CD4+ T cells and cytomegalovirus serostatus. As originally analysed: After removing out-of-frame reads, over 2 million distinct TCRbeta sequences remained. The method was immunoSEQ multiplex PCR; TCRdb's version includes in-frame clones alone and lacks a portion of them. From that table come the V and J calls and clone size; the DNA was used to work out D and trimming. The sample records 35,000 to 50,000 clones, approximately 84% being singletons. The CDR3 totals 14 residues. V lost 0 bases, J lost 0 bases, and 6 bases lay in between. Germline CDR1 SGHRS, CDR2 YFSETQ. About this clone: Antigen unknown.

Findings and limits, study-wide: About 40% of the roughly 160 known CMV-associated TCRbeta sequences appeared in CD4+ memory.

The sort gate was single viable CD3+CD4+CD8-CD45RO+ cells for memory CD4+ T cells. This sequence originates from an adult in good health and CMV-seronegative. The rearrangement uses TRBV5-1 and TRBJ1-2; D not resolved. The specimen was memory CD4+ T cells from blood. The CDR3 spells CASSLERANYGYTF. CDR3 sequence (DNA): TGCGCCAGCAGCTTGGAGAGGGCTAACTATGGCTACACCTTC.